This T cell receptor beta chain was retrieved from a study of shared clonotypes between healthy human individuals. Study conclusions and caveats: The donor pool, a small one, limited the genetic and exposure-history diversity represented.

Naive CD8 cells lacked CD45RO and underwent positive selection for CCR7, leaving out terminally differentiated effector memory CD45RA+ cells. The authors distributed each subset's genomic DNA evenly over several immunoSEQ plates. Method: immunoSEQ multiplex PCR; TCRdb's copy keeps in-frame clones and lacks some. The table shows millions of clones, with roughly 91% occurring only once. From germline, CDR1 is SQVTM and CDR2 ANQGSEA. The CDR3 has 12 amino acids. Trimming took off 6 bases at V and 7 bases at J, with 15 bases between the two ends. A remark on this clone: Its antigen remains unidentified.

The rearrangement joins TRBV29-1 to TRBJ1-2; D not certain. What was sequenced was naive CD8+ T cells from PBMCs. The clonotype originates from a man younger than 30 in good health. Some clones in this sample may be carry-over from other donors' samples. The CDR3 region has the DNA TGCAGCGTCAGGACGCCGAGCGGTGGCTACACCTTC. Its translation: CSVRTPSGGYTF.